A single sample gave rise to the 9 T cell receptor beta chains below, sequenced in a study of OX40 agonist ivuxolimab in advanced cancers. Clones were read by immunoSEQ multiplex PCR, and TCRdb kept only the in-frame ones, dropping some. The sample holds 30,000 to 35,000 clones, about four fifths seen once. Material: CD4+ or CD8+ T cells sorted from blood, obtained in a trial of the OX40 agonist ivuxolimab. These receptors were taken from an adult with an advanced solid tumor such as melanoma, head and neck, liver or kidney cancer.

The rearrangement uses TRBV11-2 and TRBJ1-5; no clear D. V shed 1 base and J shed 7 bases, with 8 bases lying between them. Germline V gene lookup returns CDR1 SGHAT and CDR2 FQNNGV. There are 13 residues in the CDR3. The CDR3 DNA reads as TGTGCCAGCAGCTTAGTTCCAGAGCAGCCCCAGCATTTT. Translating it yields CASSLVPEQPQHF.

V gene TRBV7-9 combines with J gene TRBJ1-2, with TRBD1 matching over 8 bases. The ends lost 5 bases at V and 6 bases at J; junction bases unmatched: 17. CDR3 length equals 17 residues. From germline, CDR1 is SEHNR and CDR2 FQNEAQ (reference sequence). The CDR3 nucleotides read TGTGCCAGCAGCCCCCGAGTCCACCACCGGACAGGGAATGGCTACACCTTC. This gives the protein CASSPRVHHRTGNGYTF.

V is TRBV5-1 and J is TRBJ2-6, with D possibly matching TRBD1 (5 bases). Deletions cut 0 bases from V and 0 bases from J, with 10 bases between. CDR3 length: 17 residues. From germline, CDR1 is SGHRS and CDR2 YFSETQ. CDR3 nucleotides: TGCGCCAGCAGCTTGGCACAGGCCATCTCTGGGGCCAACGTCCTGACTTTC. Translated: CASSLAQAISGANVLTF. Using reference TRBV5-1 and TRBJ2-6 for the parts outside the CDR3, the full variable domain is KAGVTQTPRYLIKTRGQQVTLSCSPISGHRSVSWYQQTPGQGLQFLFEYFSETQRNKGNFPGRFSGRQFSNSRSEMNVSTLELGDSALYLCASSLAQAISGANVLTFGAGSRLTVL.

This chain links TRBV4-1 with TRBJ2-5, with 7 positions matching TRBD2. There are 15 residues in the CDR3. The V gene end was trimmed by 3 bases and the J gene end by 5 bases; junction bases not matched to a gene: 9. Germline V gene data show CDR1 as MGHRA and CDR2 as YSYEKL. The CDR3 spells CASSQLGGLAETQYF. For the CDR3, the DNA is TGCGCCAGCAGCCAGTTGGGGGGGTTGGCGGAGACCCAGTACTTC.

The rearrangement uses TRBV21-1 and TRBJ1-1. TRBV21-1 is a recognized pseudogene. The CDR3 has 16 amino acids. This chain's CDR3 is CASSKVGIQGGSEAFF. In DNA form, the CDR3 reads TGTGCCAGCAGCAAAGTAGGTATACAGGGAGGATCTGAAGCTTTCTTT.

The V gene is TRBV23-1, the J gene TRBJ1-3, with D maybe TRBD1 (5 bases). TRBV23-1 is an open reading frame, and its role is uncertain. The V and J ends lost 11 bases and 2 bases respectively, with 16 bases between them. The CDR3 loop spans 14 amino acids. The chain's CDR3 is CAALKPGPGNTIYF. The CDR3 nucleotides read TGCGCCGCCCTAAAGCCGGGGCCTGGAAACACCATATATTTT.

V usage is TRBV4-2 and J usage is TRBJ2-5; D perhaps matches TRBD2 (5 bases). There are 15 residues in the CDR3. V was pared by 3 bases and J by 5 bases, with 16 bases between. Germline CDR1 and CDR2: LGHNA and YNFKEQ. The CDR3 is CASSQATGKAETQYF. CDR3 DNA: TGTGCCAGCAGCCAGGCGACCGGGAAGGCGGAGACCCAGTACTTC.

The J gene is TRBJ2-7, the V gene TRBV2, with D possibly matching TRBD2 (5 bases). The CDR3 runs to 13 residues. The V and J ends lost 5 bases and 3 bases respectively, with 11 bases between them. Germline lookup yields CDR1 SNHLY and CDR2 FYNNEI. The CDR3 loop is CASSFTGNYEQYF. The CDR3 region has the DNA TGTGCCAGCAGTTTCACCGGGAACTACGAGCAGTACTTC.

This clone was found once. At one boundary the junction diverges from the germline segment, which might be a read error. V gene TRBV18 combines with J gene TRBJ2-2; the match to TRBD1 covers 9 bases. Germline-derived CDR1 and CDR2 are KGHSH and LQKENI. This CDR3 is 14 amino acids long. In DNA, the CDR3 is TGTGCCATCTCACAGGGGGCTTACACCGGGGAGCTGTTTTTT. It codes for CAISQGAYTGELFF.